This T cell receptor (beta chain) was found in a study of CD8 T cells in Susac syndrome. Sequencing of TCR beta drew on CD8+ and CD4+ T cells from blood. Negative isolation was used for CD8+ and CD4+ T cells, and FACS enrichment was applied to TEMRA cells. The CDR3 is 15 amino acids. The V end was cut by 0 bases, the J end by 7 bases, with 15 bases between. The germline CDR1 and CDR2 sequences are LGHNA and YNFKEQ. Study-level points and caveats: The study admitted that it had a relatively small number of individuals in its TCR sequencing and HLA analysis.

After extraction with the RNeasy kit, about 0.45 to 1 ug of the RNA was reverse transcribed using random hexamers. TCRdb re-called the immunoSEQ multiplex PCR reads with MiXCR, one entry per CDR3 protein. The data hold 150,000 to 200,000 distinct CDR3 sequences, with 90% to 95% observed a single time. Regarding this clonotype: Antigen specificity is unknown.

The receptor was isolated from a human donor with multiple sclerosis. The sample was CD8+ T cells from PBMCs. The J gene is TRBJ1-1, the V gene TRBV4-2, with D maybe TRBD1 (5 bases). In nucleotides, the CDR3 is TGTGCCAGCAGCCAAGACTCCGGGACGGGAATTGAAGCTTTCTTT. It encodes CASSQDSGTGIEAFF.